These 13 T cell receptor beta chains came from one sample sequenced in a study of T cells in Graves' hyperthyroidism and ophthalmopathy. RNA transcripts served as the template for amplifying TCR beta CDR3 regions. Primed by the HTBI set, a first-round RT-PCR was run on the TCR CDR3. TCRdb re-analysed the multiplex PCR reads in MiXCR, keeping a single row per CDR3 protein. In the table there are 95,000 to 100,000 distinct CDR3 sequences, around 50% of which are singletons. What was sequenced was blood. The receptors were gathered from a woman aged 40 to 50 with Graves' hyperthyroidism.

The sample holds many counts of this clonotype. The chain has TRBV10-3 and TRBJ1-5, with 8 bases that match TRBD1. Germline lookup yields CDR1 ENHRY and CDR2 SYGVKD. This CDR3 spans 15 amino acids. Unmatched junction bases numbered 8, after V lost 3 bases and J lost 7 bases. CDR3 amino acids: CAISDVGQVGQPQHF. In nucleotides, the CDR3 is TGTGCCATCAGTGACGTGGGACAGGTCGGCCAGCCCCAGCATTTT.

The genes are TRBV7-3 and TRBJ2-7, with 10 positions matching TRBD1. The CDR3 is 13 amino acids. V lost 4 bases and J lost 5; bases outside the gene matches: 2. The germline gives CDR1 SGHTA, CDR2 FQGTGA. CDR3 loop: CASSSTGGDEQYF. For the CDR3, the DNA is TGTGCCAGCAGCTCGACAGGGGGCGACGAGCAGTACTTC.

As for this clonotype: It may be a read error: a sequence one base away is much more abundant. The CDR3, as DNA: TGTGCCATCAGTTACTTGTGGCCGGGGGCCGGTCAGCCCCAGCATTTT. It specifies CAISYLWPGAGQPQHF. The chain employs TRBV6-5 and TRBJ1-5, with D perhaps matching TRBD1 (6 bases). Germline V CDR1 and CDR2: MNHEY, SVGAGI. This CDR3 is built from 16 residues.

The gene calls are TRBV7-2 and TRBJ1-2, with D perhaps TRBD1 (5 bases). Germline V CDR1 and CDR2: SGHTA, FQGNSA. The CDR3 covers 16 residues. Trimming cost V 1 base and J 7 bases, with 19 bases left between them. In DNA, the CDR3 is TGTGCCAGCAGCTTAGAACCGGGTCCGGGGCGTAGTGGCTACACCTTC. It yields the protein CASSLEPGPGRSGYTF.

The gene calls are TRBV4-2 and TRBJ2-5, with D perhaps TRBD1 (5 bases). Germline CDR1 and CDR2: LGHNA and YNFKEQ. V was pared by 5 bases and J by 5 bases, with 18 bases between. CDR3 length: 15 amino acids. CDR3 coding DNA: TGTGCCAGCAGCTTTCTCGTCCCAGGGTCGGAGACCCAGTACTTC. Encoded protein: CASSFLVPGSETQYF.

The V call is TRBV20-1, the J call TRBJ2-5; D unclear. This CDR3 is built from 15 residues. V was trimmed by 6 bases and J by 2 bases, leaving 19 bases between them. Germline-derived CDR1 and CDR2 are DFQATT and SNEGSKA (reference sequence). Here the CDR3 DNA reads TGCAGTGCCAGCAGCTTAAATCTAGGGCAAGAGACCCAGTACTTC. This sequence encodes CSASSLNLGQETQYF.

The chain has TRBV20-1 and TRBJ2-5; tentative D call: TRBD1 (5 bases). CDR1 and CDR2 (germline): DFQATT, SNEGSKA (reference sequence). Deletions cut 6 bases from V and 4 bases from J, with 15 bases between. This CDR3 contains 13 residues. CDR3 DNA sequence: TGCAGTGCCCTTAAGGGGAACGGAGAGACCCAGTACTTC. This sequence encodes CSALKGNGETQYF.

This clonotype was observed a few times. This chain connects TRBV7-2 to TRBJ1-6; D is perhaps TRBD1 (6 bases). This CDR3 contains 14 residues. The V gene's germline CDR1 is SGHTA and CDR2 FQGNSA. The V and J ends lost 5 bases and 10 bases respectively, with 15 bases between them. The CDR3 DNA follows: TGTGCCAGCAGCCTTACCCAGGGGCAATCACCCCTCCACTTT. Amino acid sequence: CASSLTQGQSPLHF.

With respect to this clonotype: A much more abundant neighbour one base away suggests this may be a read error. The CDR3 does not end in the conserved phenylalanine or tryptophan, so this is likely a read error. V gene TRBV5-1 combines with J gene TRBJ2-7; D remains ambiguous. The CDR3 covers 14 residues. The V gene's germline CDR1 is SGHRS and CDR2 YFSETQ. CDR3 DNA: TGTGCCAGCAGATTCGGAACGGACTCCTACGAGCAGTACCTC. Amino acid sequence: CASRFGTDSYEQYL.

In its sample, this clonotype ranks as medium-sized. This chain connects TRBV5-4 to TRBJ2-5; TRBD2 agrees at 13 bases. In germline, CDR1 is SGHNT, CDR2 YYREEE (reference sequence). The CDR3 contains 16 residues. The J segment lost 5 bases and the V segment lost 5 bases, leaving 9 bases of the junction unmatched. This chain's CDR3 is CASSSRTSGSRETQYF. CDR3 sequence (DNA): TGTGCCAGCAGTTCCCGGACTAGCGGGAGCAGGGAGACCCAGTACTTC.

V and J are TRBV11-2 and TRBJ1-5; TRBD1 agrees at 7 bases. The CDR3 has 16 residues. Germline-derived CDR1 and CDR2 are SGHAT and FQNNGV. With V trimmed by 9 bases and J by 4 bases, 15 bases remained unmatched. The CDR3 nucleotides read TGTGCCAGTAGTATTTCGGAGACAGGGTGGAATCAGCCCCAGCATTTT. Its protein product is CASSISETGWNQPQHF.

This clonotype was picked up one time. The V call is TRBV7-2, the J call TRBJ2-5; no clear D gene. This CDR3 is 14 amino acids long. Trimming stripped 3 bases from V and 2 bases from J, with 10 bases between. Germline CDR1 is SGHTA and CDR2 is FQGNSA. CDR3 sequence (DNA): TGTGCCAGCAGCTTCATCGGGCAGCAAGAGACCCAGTACTTC. This gives the protein CASSFIGQQETQYF.

The chain joins TRBV5-1 to TRBJ2-7; D not certain. Germline V gene sequence: CDR1 SGHRS, CDR2 YFSETQ. Trimming took off 7 bases at V and 0 bases at J, with 17 bases between the two ends. The CDR3 consists of 15 residues. Here the CDR3 reads CASARVPENSYEQYF. The CDR3 region has the DNA TGCGCCAGCGCCCGGGTCCCGGAAAACTCCTACGAGCAGTACTTC. The full variable domain, with the rest looked up from reference TRBV5-1 and TRBJ2-7, is KAGVTQTPRYLIKTRGQQVTLSCSPISGHRSVSWYQQTPGQGLQFLFEYFSETQRNKGNFPGRFSGRQFSNSRSEMNVSTLELGDSALYLCASARVPENSYEQYFGPGTRLTVT.